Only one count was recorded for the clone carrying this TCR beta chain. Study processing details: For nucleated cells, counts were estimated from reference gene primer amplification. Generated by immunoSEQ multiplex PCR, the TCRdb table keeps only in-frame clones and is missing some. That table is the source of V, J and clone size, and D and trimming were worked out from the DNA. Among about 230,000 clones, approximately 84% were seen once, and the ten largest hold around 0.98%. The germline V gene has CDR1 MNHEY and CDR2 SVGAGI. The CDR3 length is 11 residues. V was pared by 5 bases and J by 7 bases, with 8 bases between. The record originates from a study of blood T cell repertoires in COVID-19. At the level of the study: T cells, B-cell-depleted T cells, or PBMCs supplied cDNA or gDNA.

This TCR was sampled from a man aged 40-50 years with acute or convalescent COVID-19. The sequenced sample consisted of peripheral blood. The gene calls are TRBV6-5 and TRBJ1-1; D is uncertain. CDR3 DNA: TGTGCCAGCAGTACCGGGATTGAAGCTTTCTTT. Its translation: CASSTGIEAFF.